Sequencing of this T cell receptor (beta chain) was carried out in a study of identical twins. Overall study findings and caveats: Beta clonotypes that were abundant in cord blood contained fewer insertions, a pattern absent from memory repertoires. Models underestimated out-of-frame TCR alpha sharing in monozygotic twins. The study reached conclusions through statistical analysis that was cross-sectional, not following the same donors.

J was trimmed by 3 bases and V by 2 bases; bases with no gene match: 10. The CDR3 is 17 amino acids. CDR1 is LGHNA, CDR2 YSLEER, per germline. MiXCR was run by TCRdb on the 5' RACE reads, yielding one entry per CDR3 protein. The table has some 560,000 distinct CDR3 sequences, around 9.6% seen once. Remarks on this clonotype: What it binds is not known.

This same sample was also part of a study on yellow fever vaccine responses in identical twins.

The source is a woman between 18 and 29 years old in good health. Material: PBMCs. The chain employs TRBV4-3 and TRBJ2-3; the match to TRBD2 covers 8 bases. Here the CDR3 DNA reads TGCGCCAGCAGCCAAAGGTTGCGGGAGGCCCTGACAGATACGCAGTATTTT. Its translation: CASSQRLREALTDTQYF.